Here is one T cell receptor (beta chain) with its context. These data come from a study of control samples from healthy donors and cancer patients. Germline CDR1 SGHNT, CDR2 YYREEE (reference sequence). The V and J ends lost 0 bases and 0 bases respectively, with 9 bases between them. CDR3 length: 15 amino acids. Data came from immunoSEQ multiplex PCR; TCRdb stores just in-frame clones and leaves some out. The top ten clones hold 10% to 15% of a sample with about 230,000 clones, roughly 82% of them seen once. The chain employs TRBV5-4 and TRBJ1-1; D is ambiguous. The origin of this receptor is a woman between 55 and 75 years old with lung cancer. The sequenced sample consisted of PBMCs. The CDR3 is CASSLERNLNTEAFF. In DNA form, the CDR3 reads TGTGCCAGCAGCTTGGAACGGAATTTGAACACTGAAGCTTTCTTT.